The clone carrying this T cell receptor beta chain was found a few times. No antigen is known for it. CDR3 length equals 15 residues. The germline gives CDR1 MNHEY, CDR2 SVGEGT. V was trimmed by 2 bases and J by 4 bases, leaving 12 bases between them. These data come from a study of blood T cells in healthy people across ages. Whole-study results and caveats: It was not possible, with unsorted PBMCs, to conclusively compare naive and antigen-experienced cells.

Combining a sample-barcoded 5' primer with a J-beta primer mix, a second PCR ran for roughly 6 to 12 cycles. One entry per CDR3 protein, called by TCRdb with MiXCR from the 5' RACE reads. The table lists 1,300,000 or so distinct CDR3 sequences, approximately 59% of them singletons. The genes are TRBV6-2 or TRBV6-3 and TRBJ2-1; D may be TRBD2 (6 bases). The source of this sequence is a man aged 18-30 years in good health. Sequencing input: blood. The DNA of the CDR3 is TGTGCCAGCAGTTACGGGACTCCATTATACAATGAGCAGTTCTTC. This codes for CASSYGTPLYNEQFF.